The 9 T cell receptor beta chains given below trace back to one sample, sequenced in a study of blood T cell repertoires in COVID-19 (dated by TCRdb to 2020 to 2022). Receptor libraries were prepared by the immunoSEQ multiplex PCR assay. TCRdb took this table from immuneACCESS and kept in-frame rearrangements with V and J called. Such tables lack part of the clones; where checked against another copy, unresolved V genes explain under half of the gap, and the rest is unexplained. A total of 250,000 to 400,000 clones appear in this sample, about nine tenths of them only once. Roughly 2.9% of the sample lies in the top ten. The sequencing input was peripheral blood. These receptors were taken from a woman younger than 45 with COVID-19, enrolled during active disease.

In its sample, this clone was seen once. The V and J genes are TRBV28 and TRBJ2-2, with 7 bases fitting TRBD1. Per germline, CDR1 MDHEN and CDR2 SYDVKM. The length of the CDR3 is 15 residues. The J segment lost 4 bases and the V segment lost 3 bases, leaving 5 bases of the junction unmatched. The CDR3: CASSLSRTGTGELFF. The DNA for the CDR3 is TGTGCCAGCAGTTTGTCCCGGACAGGCACCGGGGAGCTGTTTTTT.

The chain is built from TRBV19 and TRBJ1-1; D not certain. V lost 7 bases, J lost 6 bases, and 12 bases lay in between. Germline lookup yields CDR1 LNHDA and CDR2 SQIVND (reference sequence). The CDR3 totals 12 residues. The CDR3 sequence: CASKGAEAEAFF. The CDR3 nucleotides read TGTGCCAGTAAGGGTGCGGAGGCTGAAGCTTTCTTT.

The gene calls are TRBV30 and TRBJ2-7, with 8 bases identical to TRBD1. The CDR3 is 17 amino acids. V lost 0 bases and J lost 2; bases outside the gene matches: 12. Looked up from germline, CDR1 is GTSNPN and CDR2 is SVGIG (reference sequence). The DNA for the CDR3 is TGTGCCTGGAGTGTACACTTACTCTGGGACAGGACCTACGAGCAGTACTTC. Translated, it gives CAWSVHLLWDRTYEQYF.

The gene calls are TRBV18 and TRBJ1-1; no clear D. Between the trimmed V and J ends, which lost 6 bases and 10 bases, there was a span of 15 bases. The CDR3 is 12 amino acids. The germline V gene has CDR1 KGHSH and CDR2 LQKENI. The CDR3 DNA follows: TGTGCCAGCTCCCCCTATACCGGAGGAGCTTTCTTT. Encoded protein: CASSPYTGGAFF. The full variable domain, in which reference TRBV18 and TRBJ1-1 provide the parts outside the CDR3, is NAGVMQNPRHLVRRRGQEARLRCSPMKGHSHVYWYRQLPEEGLKFMVYLQKENIIDESGMPKERFSAEFPKEGPSILRIQQVVRGDSAAYFCASSPYTGGAFFGQGTRLTVV.

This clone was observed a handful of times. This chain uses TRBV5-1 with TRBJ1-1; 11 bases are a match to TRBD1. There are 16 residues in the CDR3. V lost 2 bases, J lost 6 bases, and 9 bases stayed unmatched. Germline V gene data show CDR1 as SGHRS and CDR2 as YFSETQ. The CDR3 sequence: CASSLSGTGGFSEAFF. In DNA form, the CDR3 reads TGCGCCAGCAGCTTATCCGGGACAGGGGGGTTTTCTGAAGCTTTCTTT.

CDR3 region: CASSPSGGGNQPQHF. CDR3 nucleotide sequence: TGTGCCAGCAGTCCCTCAGGGGGTGGCAATCAGCCCCAGCATTTT. The genes are TRBV27 and TRBJ1-5; 7 nucleotides line up with TRBD1. Looked up from germline, CDR1 is MNHEY and CDR2 is SMNVEV (reference sequence). This CDR3 has 15 residues. Trimming cost V 5 bases and J 2 bases; bases outside gene matches: 6.

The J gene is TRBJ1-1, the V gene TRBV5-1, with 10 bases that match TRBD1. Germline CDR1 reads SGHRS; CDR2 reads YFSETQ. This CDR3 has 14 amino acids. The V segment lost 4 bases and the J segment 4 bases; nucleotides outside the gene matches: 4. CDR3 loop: CASSIDRGLTEAFF. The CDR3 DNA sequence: TGCGCCAGCAGCATAGACAGGGGGCTCACTGAAGCTTTCTTT.

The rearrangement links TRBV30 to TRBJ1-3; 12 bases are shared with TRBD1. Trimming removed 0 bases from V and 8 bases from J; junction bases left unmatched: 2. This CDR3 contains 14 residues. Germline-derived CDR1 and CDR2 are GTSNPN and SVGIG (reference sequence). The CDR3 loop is CAWSVGQGAYTIYF. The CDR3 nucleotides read TGTGCCTGGAGTGTGGGACAGGGGGCATACACCATATATTTT.

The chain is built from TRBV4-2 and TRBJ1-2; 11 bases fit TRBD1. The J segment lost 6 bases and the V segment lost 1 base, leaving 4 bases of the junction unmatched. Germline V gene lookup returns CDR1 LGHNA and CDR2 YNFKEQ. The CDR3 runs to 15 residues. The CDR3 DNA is TGTGCCAGCAGCCAAGTAGGGACAGGGGGGAATGGCTACACCTTC. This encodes CASSQVGTGGNGYTF.